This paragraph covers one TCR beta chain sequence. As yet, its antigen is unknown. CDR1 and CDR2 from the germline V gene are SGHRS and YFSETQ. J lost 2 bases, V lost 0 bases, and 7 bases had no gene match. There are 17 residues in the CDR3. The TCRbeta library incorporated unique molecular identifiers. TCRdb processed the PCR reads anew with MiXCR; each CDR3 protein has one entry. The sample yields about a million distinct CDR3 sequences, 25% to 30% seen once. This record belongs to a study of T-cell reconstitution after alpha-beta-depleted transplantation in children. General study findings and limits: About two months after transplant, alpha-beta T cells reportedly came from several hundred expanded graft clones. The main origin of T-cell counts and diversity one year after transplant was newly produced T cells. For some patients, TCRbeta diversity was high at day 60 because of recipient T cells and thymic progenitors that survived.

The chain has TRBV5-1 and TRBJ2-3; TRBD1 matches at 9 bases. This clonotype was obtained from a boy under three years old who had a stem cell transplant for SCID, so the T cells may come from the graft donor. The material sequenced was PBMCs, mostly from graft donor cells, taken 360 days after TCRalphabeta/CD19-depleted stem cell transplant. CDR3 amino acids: CASSLAVRDRATDTQYF. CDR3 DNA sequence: TGCGCCAGCAGCTTGGCGGTTCGGGACAGGGCCACAGATACGCAGTATTTT.